This T cell receptor beta chain was recorded in a study of cytomegalovirus exposure and HLA in healthy donors. The table came from immunoSEQ multiplex PCR; TCRdb's copy has only in-frame clones and leaves some out. Here the sample spans around 350,000 clones, roughly 85% being singletons. Overall study findings and caveats: Published work reported that the classifier diagnosed cytomegalovirus status with high specificity and sensitivity. Across donors, most TCRs were seen rarely, yet some public ones were widespread. The study put roughly 160 TCR beta chains on its list as cytomegalovirus-associated.

Points on this clone: The antigen is undetermined.

The germline V gene has CDR1 SGHVS and CDR2 FQNEAQ. The CDR3 contains 17 residues. J was trimmed by 3 bases and V by 0 bases; bases with no gene match: 8. V usage is TRBV7-8 and J usage is TRBJ2-1; 7 bases line up with TRBD2. The specimen was PBMCs. The sequence derives from a woman aged 18-30 years in good health and CMV-seronegative. The CDR3 sequence is CASSLAAVAGGYNEQFF. For the CDR3, the DNA is TGTGCCAGCAGCTTAGCGGCGGTAGCGGGCGGCTACAATGAGCAGTTCTTC. Supplemented by reference TRBV7-8 and TRBJ2-1, the full variable domain reads GAGVSQSPRYKVAKRGQDVALRCDPISGHVSLFWYQQALGQGPEFLTYFQNEAQLDKSGLPSDRFFAERPEGSVSTLKIQRTQQEDSAVYLCASSLAAVAGGYNEQFFGPGTRLTVL.